The 24 T cell receptor beta chains reported below all come from one sample, sequenced in a study of blood T cell repertoires in COVID-19. Produced via immunoSEQ multiplex PCR; TCRdb's table is partial and in-frame only. The sample lists 150,000 to 200,000 clones, 89% occurring once. Sequenced input: PBMCs or T cells enriched from blood (not recorded which). The receptor set was obtained from a woman younger than 30 who had recovered from COVID-19.

The chain combines TRBV10-3 with TRBJ1-4; D may be TRBD1 (6 bases). V was pared by 3 bases and J by 0 bases, with 8 bases between. Germline lookup yields CDR1 ENHRY and CDR2 SYGVKD. There are 15 residues in the CDR3. The CDR3 DNA reads as TGTGCCATCAGTGACAGGGGTGCAACTAATGAAAAACTGTTTTTT. Protein sequence: CAISDRGATNEKLFF.

The CDR3 is CASSRVLEGSYEQYF. Written as DNA, the CDR3 is TGTGCCAGTAGCCGGGTACTAGAAGGGTCCTACGAGCAGTACTTC. The genes are TRBV19 and TRBJ2-7; D possibly corresponds to TRBD2 (5 bases). The V end lost 6 bases, the J end lost 1 base, and 16 bases lay between the germline ends. CDR1 is LNHDA, CDR2 SQIVND, per germline (reference sequence). The CDR3 covers 15 residues.

The chain uses TRBV4-1 and TRBJ2-7; D not resolved. The CDR3 contains 14 residues. In germline, CDR1 is MGHRA, CDR2 YSYEKL. V was clipped by 0 bases and J by 6 bases, with 12 bases between them. The CDR3 sequence: CASSQEVGSREQYF. The CDR3 DNA is TGCGCCAGCAGCCAAGAAGTGGGCTCCCGCGAGCAGTACTTC.

This rearrangement joins TRBV14 to TRBJ2-7, with TRBD2 matching 9 bases. Trimming at V came to 1 base and at J to 6 bases, leaving 4 bases not matched to a gene. This CDR3 has 14 residues. The germline CDR1 and CDR2 sequences are SGHDN and FVKESK. CDR3 region: CASSQVAGESEQYF. CDR3 DNA: TGTGCCAGCAGCCAAGTAGCGGGAGAGAGCGAGCAGTACTTC. The full variable domain, rest sourced from reference TRBV14 and TRBJ2-7, is EAGVTQFPSHSVIEKGQTVTLRCDPISGHDNLYWYRRVMGKEIKFLLHFVKESKQDESGMPNNRFLAERTGGTYSTLKVQPAELEDSGVYFCASSQVAGESEQYFGPGTRLTVT.

CDR3 bases: TGTGCCAGCAGTTTGCCAGCCTACGAGCAGTACTTC. Translating it yields CASSLPAYEQYF. This chain uses TRBV28 with TRBJ2-7; D is ambiguous. Germline CDR1 and CDR2: MDHEN and SYDVKM. The CDR3 has 12 amino acids. V shed 3 bases and J shed 2 bases, with 5 bases lying between them.

The table lists this clone with a few counts. This chain's CDR3 is CASSQNWRLAYEQYF. The CDR3 bases are TGTGCCAGCAGCCAAAATTGGAGACTAGCATACGAGCAGTACTTC. The chain combines TRBV3-1 (or the pseudogene TRBV3-2) with TRBJ2-7, with 7 positions matching TRBD2. In germline, CDR1 is LGHDT, CDR2 YNNKEL (reference sequence). Trimming cost V 2 bases and J 4 bases; bases outside gene matches: 8. The CDR3 sequence is 15 residues long.

This chain uses TRBV30 with TRBJ1-1; D is possibly TRBD1 (5 bases). The ends were cut back, 1 base at V and 1 base at J, with 19 bases in the middle. Germline CDR1 reads GTSNPN; CDR2 reads SVGIG (reference sequence). The CDR3 has 17 residues. The CDR3 sequence: CAWSGQAGWLTNTEAFF. CDR3 coding DNA: TGTGCCTGGAGTGGTCAAGCAGGGTGGCTCACGAACACTGAAGCTTTCTTT.

V is TRBV14 and J is TRBJ2-3, with D maybe TRBD1 (6 bases). V shed 4 bases and J shed 7 bases, with 9 bases lying between them. Per the germline V gene, CDR1 is SGHDN and CDR2 is FVKESK. There are 12 residues in the CDR3. Here the CDR3 reads CASSPDSYTQYF. The CDR3 nucleotides read TGTGCCAGCAGCCCGGACAGCTATACGCAGTATTTT. The full variable domain, completed using reference TRBV14 and TRBJ2-3, is EAGVTQFPSHSVIEKGQTVTLRCDPISGHDNLYWYRRVMGKEIKFLLHFVKESKQDESGMPNNRFLAERTGGTYSTLKVQPAELEDSGVYFCASSPDSYTQYFGPGTRLTVL.

The chain links TRBV5-5 to TRBJ2-7; tentative D call: TRBD2 (5 bases). The CDR3 consists of 14 residues. The germline CDR1 and CDR2 sequences are SGHKS and YYEKEE (reference sequence). Trimming left V 4 bases short and J 3 bases short, with 14 bases between. The CDR3 coding sequence is TGTGCCAGCAGCGGCGGCCGGGATCTCTACGAGCAGTACTTC. This codes for CASSGGRDLYEQYF.

The chain employs TRBV9 and TRBJ2-1; 8 bases line up with TRBD2. J gave up 2 bases and V 3 bases, and 4 bases lay outside the gene matches. Germline V gene data show CDR1 as SGDLS and CDR2 as YYNGEE. CDR3 length: 15 residues. The CDR3 region has the DNA TGTGCCAGCAGCGGAGCGGGAGACGCCTACAATGAGCAGTTCTTC. It yields the protein CASSGAGDAYNEQFF. The full variable domain, completed using reference TRBV9 and TRBJ2-1, is DSGVTQTPKHLITATGQRVTLRCSPRSGDLSVYWYQQSLDQGLQFLIQYYNGEERAKGNILERFSAQQFPDLHSELNLSSLELGDSALYFCASSGAGDAYNEQFFGPGTRLTVL.

The rearrangement uses TRBV7-6 and TRBJ1-1; D is uncertain. This CDR3 has 14 amino acids. Trimming took 6 bases from V and 0 from J, leaving 11 bases between them. Germline loops: CDR1 SGHVS, CDR2 FNYEAQ. The CDR3 protein is CASSITPMNTEAFF. CDR3 DNA: TGTGCCAGCAGTATAACCCCTATGAACACTGAAGCTTTCTTT.

The chain combines TRBV24-1 with TRBJ2-5; D is possibly TRBD1 (6 bases). Looked up from germline, CDR1 is KGHDR and CDR2 is SFDVKD. The CDR3 contains 13 residues. Trimming removed 5 bases from V and 4 bases from J, with 10 bases in between. The CDR3 sequence is CATSGGRRETQYF. CDR3 sequence (DNA): TGTGCCACCAGTGGGGGGCGTCGAGAGACCCAGTACTTC.

J is TRBJ2-7 and V is TRBV7-2; 12 bases match TRBD2. V lost 4 bases, J lost 12 bases, and 10 bases stayed unmatched. Germline CDR1 SGHTA, CDR2 FQGNSA. The CDR3 runs to 14 residues. The CDR3 loop reads CASSSSGRAGPPYF. DNA for the CDR3: TGTGCCAGCAGCTCTAGCGGGAGGGCGGGTCCCCCGTACTTC.

The count of this clone is one. The chain employs TRBV19 and TRBJ1-1; the match to TRBD1 covers 7 bases. The CDR3 is 13 residues long. V was pared by 3 bases and J by 4 bases, with 2 bases of the junction left unmatched. Germline V gives CDR1 LNHDA, CDR2 SQIVND (reference sequence). DNA for the CDR3: TGTGCCAGTAGTATCAGGGGGATCACTGAAGCTTTCTTT. Translation gives CASSIRGITEAFF.

V is TRBV3-1 (or the pseudogene TRBV3-2) and J is TRBJ2-5; D might be TRBD1 (5 bases). The germline V gene has CDR1 LGHDT and CDR2 YNNKEL (reference sequence). V was cut by 4 bases and J by 5 bases, with 11 bases left in between. The CDR3 is 13 residues long. The CDR3 region is CASSPRAGETQYF. As DNA, the CDR3 is TGTGCCAGCAGCCCCCGGGCAGGGGAGACCCAGTACTTC.

V and J are TRBV4-3 and TRBJ2-2; the D is unclear. Per the germline V gene, CDR1 is LGHNA and CDR2 is YSLEER. V was pared by 0 bases and J by 1 base, with 9 bases between. The CDR3 is 16 amino acids. This CDR3 is CASSQDRHLNTGELFF. The DNA of the CDR3 is TGCGCCAGCAGCCAAGATCGACATTTGAACACCGGGGAGCTGTTTTTT.

This chain links TRBV28 with TRBJ1-5; unclear D gene. Germline-derived CDR1 and CDR2 are MDHEN and SYDVKM. The CDR3 extends over 12 amino acids. Trimming took 5 bases from V and 6 from J, leaving 8 bases between them. As DNA, the CDR3 is TGTGCCAGCAGTCAAGAGGGTCAGCCCCAGCATTTT. Translated, it gives CASSQEGQPQHF. The full variable domain, rest sourced from reference TRBV28 and TRBJ1-5, is DVKVTQSSRYLVKRTGEKVFLECVQDMDHENMFWYRQDPGLGLRLIYFSYDVKMKEKGDIPEGYSVSREKKERFSLILESASTNQTSMYLCASSQEGQPQHFGDGTRLSIL.

CDR3 protein: CASRNEDIYSSPLHF. CDR3 bases: TGTGCCAGCAGGAACGAGGATATCTATTCTTCACCCCTCCACTTT. The chain is built from TRBV6-5 and TRBJ1-6; D is undetermined. The CDR3 is made up of 15 amino acids. Germline values: CDR1 MNHEY, CDR2 SVGAGI. Deletions cut 6 bases from V and 9 bases from J, with 18 bases between.

The CDR3 DNA is TGTGCCAGCAGCTTAAGCGGCTACACAGATACGCAGTATTTT. It specifies CASSLSGYTDTQYF. The J gene is TRBJ2-3, the V gene TRBV7-3; D call uncertain. Germline V gene data show CDR1 as SGHTA and CDR2 as FQGTGA. V lost 1 base, J lost 2 bases, and 7 bases lay in between. CDR3 size: 14 residues.

The V gene is TRBV7-9, the J gene TRBJ1-2, with a tentative D call TRBD1 (5 bases). Between the trimmed V and J ends, which lost 2 bases and 3 bases, there was a span of 13 bases. The germline CDR1 and CDR2 sequences are SEHNR and FQNEAQ (reference sequence). This CDR3 is built from 15 residues. The CDR3 loop reads CASSLLGGDDYGYTF. CDR3 bases: TGTGCCAGCAGCTTATTAGGCGGGGACGACTATGGCTACACCTTC.

The chain employs TRBV5-5 and TRBJ1-5, with a possible D match to TRBD1 (5 bases). CDR3 size: 15 residues. Germline V gene sequence: CDR1 SGHKS, CDR2 YYEKEE (reference sequence). V lost 1 base and J lost 0, with 8 bases in between. The DNA for the CDR3 is TGTGCCAGCAGCTTGACAGGTTATAGCAATCAGCCCCAGCATTTT. Its translation: CASSLTGYSNQPQHF.

V usage is TRBV19 and J usage is TRBJ1-4, with no clear D. V lost 5 bases and J 5 bases, leaving 15 bases between the germline ends. The CDR3 contains 15 residues. Germline CDR1 LNHDA, CDR2 SQIVND (reference sequence). The DNA for the CDR3 is TGTGCCAGTAGTCCCTCCGGGATCGAGAATGAAAAACTGTTTTTT. It translates to CASSPSGIENEKLFF.

Only one count was recorded for this clone. The J gene is TRBJ1-1, the V gene TRBV28, with 7 nucleotides matching TRBD1. Germline CDR1 reads MDHEN; CDR2 reads SYDVKM. The V and J ends lost 7 bases and 4 bases, in that order; junction bases with no gene match: 9. CDR3 length equals 14 residues. The CDR3 nucleotides are TGTGCCAGCAACTCCGGGACAGAGGTCACTGAAGCTTTCTTT. Its protein product is CASNSGTEVTEAFF. The full variable domain, completed using reference TRBV28 and TRBJ1-1, is DVKVTQSSRYLVKRTGEKVFLECVQDMDHENMFWYRQDPGLGLRLIYFSYDVKMKEKGDIPEGYSVSREKKERFSLILESASTNQTSMYLCASNSGTEVTEAFFGQGTRLTVV.

The chain couples TRBV6-2 or TRBV6-3 to TRBJ2-7, with D maybe TRBD2 (6 bases). The CDR3 is 12 amino acids. Germline-derived CDR1 and CDR2 are MNHEY and SVGEGT. V lost 4 bases to trimming and J lost 5 bases, with 9 bases between them. The DNA for the CDR3 is TGTGCCAGCAGTTGGAGGGAAAACGAGCAGTACTTC. Translated: CASSWRENEQYF.